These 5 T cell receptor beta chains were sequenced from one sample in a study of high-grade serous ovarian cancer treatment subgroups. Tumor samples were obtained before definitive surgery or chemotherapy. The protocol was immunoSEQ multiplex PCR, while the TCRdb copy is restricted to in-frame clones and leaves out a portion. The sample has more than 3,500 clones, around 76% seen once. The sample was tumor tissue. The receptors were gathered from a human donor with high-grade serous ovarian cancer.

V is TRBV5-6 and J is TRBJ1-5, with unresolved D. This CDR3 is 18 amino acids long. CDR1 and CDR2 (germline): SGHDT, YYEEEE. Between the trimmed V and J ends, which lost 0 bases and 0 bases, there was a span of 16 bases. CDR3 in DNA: TGTGCCAGCAGCTTGGTCTTCACGTGGGCGGATAGCAATCAGCCCCAGCATTTT. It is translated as CASSLVFTWADSNQPQHF.

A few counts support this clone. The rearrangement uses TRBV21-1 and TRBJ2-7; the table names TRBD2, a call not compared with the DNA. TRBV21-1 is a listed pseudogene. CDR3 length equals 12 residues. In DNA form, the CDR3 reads TGTGCCAGCAGCAAATGTGGGGGGGGCCCGTACTTC. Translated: CASSKCGGGPYF.

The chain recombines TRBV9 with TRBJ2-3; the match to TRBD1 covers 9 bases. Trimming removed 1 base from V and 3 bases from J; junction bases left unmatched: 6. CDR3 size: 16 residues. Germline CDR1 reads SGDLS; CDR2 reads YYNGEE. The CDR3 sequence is CASSVTGQGQTDTQYF. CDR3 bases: TGTGCCAGCAGCGTAACCGGACAGGGGCAAACAGATACGCAGTATTTT.

The CDR3, as DNA: TGTGCCAGCAGCTTAGTACCGGGGGACTCCTACGAGCAGTACTTC. Its protein product is CASSLVPGDSYEQYF. This chain joins TRBV7-9 and TRBJ2-7, with a tentative D call TRBD2 (6 bases). With 1 base removed from V and 0 bases from J, the gap between germline ends came to 10 bases. CDR1 SEHNR and CDR2 FQNEAQ come from the germline V gene (reference sequence). The CDR3 runs to 15 residues. The full variable domain, completed using reference TRBV7-9 and TRBJ2-7, is DTGVSQNPRHKITKRGQNVTFRCDPISEHNRLYWYRQTLGQGPEFLTYFQNEAQLEKSRLLSDRFSAERPKGSFSTLEIQRTEQGDSAMYLCASSLVPGDSYEQYFGPGTRLTVT.

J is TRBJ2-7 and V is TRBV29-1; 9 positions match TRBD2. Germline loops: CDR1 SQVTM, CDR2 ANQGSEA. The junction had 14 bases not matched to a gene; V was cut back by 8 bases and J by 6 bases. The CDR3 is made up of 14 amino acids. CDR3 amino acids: CSTKGGGRASEQYF. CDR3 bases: TGCAGCACAAAAGGGGGCGGGAGGGCCTCCGAGCAGTACTTC.